These 14 T cell receptor gamma chains originate from one sample sequenced in a study of in vitro expanded adult blood gammadelta T cells. Noted treatment: AbnobaViscum Pini, a non-fermented European mistletoe (Viscum album, pine host) extract drug, around 940 ug/mL. FACS sorting after expansion isolated live CD3+ TCRgammadelta+ Vgamma9+ Vdelta2+ T cells. PBMC were pulsed for one day with 1000 ug/mL AbnobaViscum P, then washed three times. The cells grew for about 13 days in culture, receiving fresh IL-2 every 3 to 4 days. TCRdb used CATT to re-call clones from the 5' RACE reads. The repertoire table contains 87 gamma-chain clones. Antigens for these TCRs are unknown. The sequences come from gamma-delta T cells from peripheral blood expanded in culture, collected from an in vitro culture stimulated with Abnoba P. These receptors all come from an adult in good health.

This clone is large within its sample. This chain connects TRGV9 to TRGJP. There are 17 residues in the CDR3. Germline V gene data show CDR1 as GITISATS and CDR2 as ISYDGTV (reference sequence). J gave up 3 bases and V 3 bases, and 5 bases lay outside the gene matches. Here the CDR3 DNA reads TGTGCCTTGTGGGAGAGCACGCAAGAGTTGGGCAAAAAAATCAAGGTATTT. Translation gives CALWESTQELGKKIKVF.

The chain uses TRGV2 and TRGJ1 or TRGJ2. Germline-derived CDR1 and CDR2 are EGSNGY and YDSYNSKV. Germline trimming cut 5 bases from V and 10 bases from J; bases unmatched to any gene: 2. This CDR3 contains 9 residues. This chain's CDR3 is CATWGKKLF. CDR3 in DNA: TGTGCCACCTGGGGAAAGAAACTCTTT.

For this clone: The protein that TCRdb holds for this DNA derives from a much larger clone and differs from the translated DNA at residue 13, which likely indicates a read error; the protein shown here is translated from the DNA. J is TRGJP and V is TRGV9. This CDR3 comprises 16 residues. Germline V CDR1 and CDR2: GITISATS, ISYDGTV (reference sequence). The CDR3 sequence: CALWETQELGKKNKVF. CDR3 DNA sequence: TGTGCCTTGTGGGAGACGCAAGAGTTGGGCAAAAAAAACAAGGTATTT.

The V gene is TRGV9, the J gene TRGJP. Germline V gene sequence: CDR1 GITISATS, CDR2 ISYDGTV (reference sequence). The CDR3 is made up of 15 amino acids. V lost 2 bases and J lost 8; bases outside the gene matches: 3. The CDR3 reads CALWEGKLGKKIKVF. The CDR3 region has the DNA TGTGCCTTGTGGGAGGGCAAGTTGGGCAAAAAAATCAAGGTATTT.

The rearrangement joins TRGV9 to TRGJP. The CDR3 extends over 17 amino acids. Germline-derived CDR1 and CDR2 are GITISATS and ISYDGTV (reference sequence). The V and J ends lost 0 bases and 6 bases, in that order; junction bases with no gene match: 5. CDR3 region: CALWEVVRELGKKIKVF. DNA of the CDR3: TGTGCCTTGTGGGAGGTGGTGAGAGAGTTGGGCAAAAAAATCAAGGTATTT.

This rearrangement joins TRGV9 to TRGJP. V shed 0 bases, J shed 5 bases, and the junction held 4 bases outside the gene matches. Germline CDR1 and CDR2: GITISATS and ISYDGTV (reference sequence). The CDR3 is 17 amino acids. CDR3 amino acids: CALWEVHEELGKKIKVF. CDR3 in DNA: TGTGCCTTGTGGGAGGTGCACGAAGAGTTGGGCAAAAAAATCAAGGTATTT.

This clone was seen a handful of times. The CDR3 DNA reads TGTGCCACCTGGGACAGGCCGGAGCTCTTT. Translating gives CATWDRPELF. The chain has TRGV5 and TRGJ1 or TRGJ2. Germline CDR1 and CDR2: VINAFY and YDVSNSKD. The J segment lost 16 bases and the V segment lost 0 bases, leaving 6 bases of the junction unmatched. The CDR3 has 10 amino acids.

In its sample, this clone ranks as large. The J gene is TRGJP, the V gene TRGV9. From germline, CDR1 is GITISATS and CDR2 ISYDGTV (reference sequence). Unmatched junction bases numbered 5, after V lost 5 bases and J lost 4 bases. This CDR3 has 16 amino acids. The CDR3 reads CALWAIQELGKKIKVF. The CDR3 DNA sequence: TGTGCCTTGTGGGCGATACAAGAGTTGGGCAAAAAAATCAAGGTATTT.

By share of the sample, this clone is large. The chain uses TRGV9 and TRGJP. The V gene's germline CDR1 is GITISATS and CDR2 ISYDGTV (reference sequence). V was pared by 5 bases and J by 3 bases, with 4 bases of the junction left unmatched. This CDR3 comprises 16 residues. The CDR3 DNA is TGTGCCTTGTGGGCGCCGCAAGAGTTGGGCAAAAAAATCAAGGTATTT. This encodes CALWAPQELGKKIKVF.

By its share, this clone is large (0.1 to 1%). This chain connects TRGV9 to TRGJ1 or TRGJ2. The CDR3 runs to 13 residues. Trimming removed 0 bases from V and 11 bases from J; junction bases left unmatched: 10. Germline lookup yields CDR1 GITISATS and CDR2 ISYDGTV (reference sequence). The CDR3 region is CALWEVRGKEKLF. In DNA, the CDR3 is TGTGCCTTGTGGGAGGTGCGAGGGAAGGAGAAACTCTTT.

Judged by abundance, this clone is large. Different DNA sequences within this sample yield the same CDR3. The J gene is TRGJP, the V gene TRGV9. Germline CDR1 GITISATS, CDR2 ISYDGTV (reference sequence). Trimming at V came to 5 bases and at J to 2 bases, leaving 0 bases not matched to a gene. The CDR3 has 15 residues. Written as DNA, the CDR3 is TGTGCCTTGTGGGGGCAAGAGTTGGGCAAAAAAATCAAGGTATTT. This codes for CALWGQELGKKIKVF.

This clone showed up just a few times. TCRdb's protein, taken from a much larger clone, differs from this DNA's translation at residue 6, likely owing to a read error; the protein displayed comes from the DNA. The V call is TRGV9, the J call TRGJP. Germline V CDR1 and CDR2: GITISATS, ISYDGTV (reference sequence). V was clipped by 3 bases and J by 4 bases; unmatched bases: 3. This CDR3 has 16 residues. CDR3 DNA: TGTGCCTTGTGGGAGCCCCAAGAGTTGGGCAAAAAAATCAAGGTATTT. As protein: CALWEPQELGKKIKVF.

In its sample, this clone is hyperexpanded. The V call is TRGV4, the J call TRGJ1 or TRGJ2. CDR3 length: 12 residues. The germline CDR1 and CDR2 sequences are EGSTGY and YDSYTSSV. V dropped 2 bases and J dropped 5; count of bases not matched to a gene: 3. CDR3 protein: CATWDENYKKLF. Written as DNA, the CDR3 is TGTGCCACCTGGGATGAAAATTATAAGAAACTCTTT.

This clone is hyperexpanded within its sample. The rearrangement links TRGV9 to TRGJP. Germline V CDR1 and CDR2: GITISATS, ISYDGTV (reference sequence). V lost 0 bases and J lost 5; bases outside the gene matches: 4. The CDR3 has 17 residues. The CDR3 nucleotides read TGTGCCTTGTGGGAGGTGCGGGAAGAGTTGGGCAAAAAAATCAAGGTATTT. As protein: CALWEVREELGKKIKVF.